Below, 8 T cell receptor beta chains from the same sample are listed, as sequenced in a study of cytomegalovirus exposure and HLA in healthy donors. The PCR was carried out with 60 Vbeta primers and 13 Jbeta primers. Produced via immunoSEQ multiplex PCR; TCRdb's table is partial and in-frame only. Of about 130,000 clones listed, roughly 79% are singletons. Sample: PBMCs. These receptors were collected from a middle-aged woman in good health and CMV-seronegative.

This chain links TRBV28 with TRBJ2-1; 12 bases match TRBD2. Germline assignment: CDR1 MDHEN and CDR2 SYDVKM. This CDR3 is built from 15 residues. Losses at the gene ends were 4 bases for V and 5 bases for J; bases not matched to a gene: 3. The CDR3 spells CASSSWTSGDNEQFF. As DNA, the CDR3 is TGTGCCAGCAGTTCCTGGACTAGCGGGGACAATGAGCAGTTCTTC.

This clone was picked up a small number of times. The chain links TRBV7-8 to TRBJ1-1, with 9 bases aligning to TRBD1. V shed 5 bases, J shed 3 bases, and the junction held 1 base outside the gene matches. Germline CDR1 SGHVS, CDR2 FQNEAQ. CDR3 size: 13 residues. The CDR3 protein is CASSRQGDTEAFF. The CDR3 coding sequence is TGTGCCAGCAGCAGACAGGGGGACACTGAAGCTTTCTTT.

This rearrangement joins TRBV6-1 to TRBJ1-6, with 8 bases aligning to TRBD1. Germline CDR1 is MNHNS and CDR2 is SASEGT. The CDR3 length is 15 residues. The junction had 5 bases not matched to a gene; V was cut back by 1 base and J by 9 bases. CDR3 DNA sequence: TGTGCCAGCAGTGAAGGGTCACAGGGGGGTTCACCCCTCCACTTT. Encoded protein: CASSEGSQGGSPLHF.

V usage is TRBV11-2 and J usage is TRBJ1-4, with D possibly being TRBD1 (5 bases). Trimming cost V 6 bases and J 4 bases, with 18 bases left between them. CDR3 length equals 16 residues. Looked up from germline, CDR1 is SGHAT and CDR2 is FQNNGV. The CDR3 sequence is CASSRSTGTNNEKLFF. DNA of the CDR3: TGTGCCAGCAGTCGTAGTACAGGAACCAATAATGAAAAACTGTTTTTT.

V usage is TRBV5-1 and J usage is TRBJ1-5; the match to TRBD1 covers 9 bases. The CDR3 extends over 14 amino acids. The ends lost 0 bases at V and 7 bases at J; junction bases unmatched: 2. In germline, CDR1 is SGHRS, CDR2 YFSETQ. CDR3 region: CASSLETGGQPQHF. As DNA, the CDR3 is TGCGCCAGCAGCTTGGAGACAGGGGGACAGCCCCAGCATTTT.

This chain joins TRBV23-1 and TRBJ1-2; possibly TRBD1 for D (5 bases). TRBV23-1 is flagged as an ORF with uncertain function. Trimming took off 6 bases at V and 3 bases at J, with 17 bases between the two ends. CDR3 length: 15 residues. CDR3 loop: CASSRRSGRDYGYTF. The CDR3 DNA follows: TGCGCCAGCAGCCGACGATCAGGGAGGGACTATGGCTACACCTTC.

This chain links TRBV29-1 with TRBJ2-1; 8 bases are a match to TRBD2. This CDR3 is 13 amino acids long. Losses at the gene ends were 5 bases for V and 10 bases for J; bases not matched to a gene: 10. From germline, CDR1 is SQVTM and CDR2 ANQGSEA. The CDR3 sequence: CSVLTGTSSEQFF. The CDR3 DNA follows: TGCAGCGTTCTGACTGGGACTAGTAGCGAGCAGTTCTTC.

The chain combines TRBV30 with TRBJ2-1; tentatively, D is TRBD2 (6 bases). V lost 3 bases to trimming and J lost 7 bases, with 10 bases between them. The germline gives CDR1 GTSNPN, CDR2 SVGIG (reference sequence). The CDR3 has 12 amino acids. The CDR3 DNA sequence: TGTGCCTGGAGAGATGGAGGGAATGAGCAGTTCTTC. It translates to CAWRDGGNEQFF.